This T cell receptor beta chain was identified in a study of control samples from healthy donors and cancer patients. The assay was immunoSEQ multiplex PCR, and TCRdb's table has in-frame clones only and misses some. This table holds around 190,000 clones, 85% to 95% found once. The V and J ends lost 2 bases and 7 bases respectively, with 11 bases between them. Germline V CDR1 and CDR2: GTSNPN, SVGIG (reference sequence). CDR3 size: 12 residues. This sequence was found in a man aged 25 to 40 in good health. Material for sequencing was blood. The rearrangement joins TRBV30 to TRBJ1-2; perhaps TRBD1 as D (6 bases). The chain's CDR3 is CAWSTGPRGYTF. The CDR3 region has the DNA TGTGCCTGGAGTACAGGGCCCCGTGGCTACACCTTC. The whole variable domain, remainder taken from reference TRBV30 and TRBJ1-2, is SQTIHQWPATLVQPVGSPLSLECTVEGTSNPNLYWYRQAAGRGLQLLFYSVGIGQISSEVPQNLSASRPQDRQFILSSKKLLLSDSGFYLCAWSTGPRGYTFGSGTRLTVV.